A selection of T cell receptor beta chains follows, all from one sample in a study of response to subunit inactivated influenza vaccine. TCRdb analysed the RT-PCR reads with MiXCR anew, one entry per CDR3 protein. The sample includes 800,000 to 1,000,000 distinct CDR3 sequences, around 20% of them seen just once. The sample in question was PBMCs from blood, obtained more than 4 days after vaccination. The receptors shown here come from a man in his forties or fifties who received an inactivated influenza vaccine. CDR3s include the opening cysteine and the closing phenylalanine or tryptophan. A D gene is named only where the DNA matches it firmly. Clone size is stated in some rows and not others, as once, few, many or a class when expanded.

d_call j_call clone_size v_call cdr3_nt cdr3_aa
TRBD2 TRBJ2-3 . TRBV28 TGTGCCAGCCCACCCCCGGCTAGCGGCCGCACAGATACGCAGTATTTT CASPPPASGRTDTQYF
. TRBJ1-1 few TRBV12-3/TRBV12-4 TGTGCCAGCAGTTTAGGCGGAGGGGAGAACACTGAAGCTTTCTTT CASSLGGGENTEAFF
TRBD2 TRBJ2-1 few TRBV28 TGTGCCAGCACTCAAGCGGGGGGCGGTGAGCAGTTCTTC CASTQAGGGEQFF
. TRBJ2-7 many TRBV12-3/TRBV12-4 TGTGCCAGCAGTTTAGGACAGACCTACGAGCAGTACTTC CASSLGQTYEQYF
TRBD1 TRBJ2-6 . TRBV5-1 TGCGCCAGCAGCTTATCGGACAGGGCTGAGAGCTCTGGGGCCAACGTCCTGACTTTC CASSLSDRAESSGANVLTF
TRBD2 TRBJ2-2 once TRBV10-3 TGTGCCATCAGTCCTAAGCGGGAGGGCCGCACCGGGGAGCTGTTTTTT CAISPKREGRTGELFF
TRBD1 TRBJ1-6 many TRBV7-9 TGTGCCAGCAGCCCAGGGGGAAATTCACCCCTCCACTTT CASSPGGNSPLHF
. TRBJ1-2 . TRBV5-1 TGCGCCAGCAGCTCAGTGGAATCCTATGGCTACACCTTC CASSSVESYGYTF
. TRBJ2-3 few TRBV12-3/TRBV12-4 TGTGCCAGCAGTTCCACAGGGCCAGATACGCAGTATTTT CASSSTGPDTQYF
TRBD1 TRBJ2-5 . TRBV7-2 TGTGCCAGCAGCTTCAATGGGGGACAGCCGCAAGAGACCCACTACTTC CASSFNGGQPQETHYF
. TRBJ1-5 . TRBV20-1 TGCAGTGCTAGGGGTCCGGCTGGCAATCAGCCCCAGCATTTT CSARGPAGNQPQHF
. TRBJ2-2 . TRBV14 TGTGCCAGCAGCCAAGTCCCCGGACACACCGGGGAGCTGTTTTTT CASSQVPGHTGELFF
. TRBJ2-2 . TRBV4-3 TGCGCCAGCAGCCAAGATAATTGGGGCGGGGAGCTGTTTTTT CASSQDNWGGELFF
. TRBJ2-3 . TRBV20-1 TGCAGTGCTAGAGATTTGGGGGCGGGAGATACGCAGTATTTT CSARDLGAGDTQYF
. TRBJ2-6 few TRBV29-1 TGCAGCGCCTTGGTGGCTGGTGCTGGGGCCAACGTCCTGACTTTC CSALVAGAGANVLTF
. TRBJ2-1 . TRBV14 TGTGCCAGCAGCCAAGCTCGCAGGGTGGGTGAGCAGTTCTTC CASSQARRVGEQFF
TRBD1 TRBJ2-5 few TRBV4-3 TGCGCCAGCAGCCAAACGGGTTCCAGGGGGCAGAGACAAGAGACCCAGTACTTC CASSQTGSRGQRQETQYF
. TRBJ2-1 . TRBV7-6 TGTGCCAGCAGCTTAGCGCAACTAACCCCGTCCAATGAGCAGTTCTTC CASSLAQLTPSNEQFF
. TRBJ2-5 . TRBV20-1 TGCAGTGCCTACCCCTCAGTGTACCAAGAGACCCAGTACTTC CSAYPSVYQETQYF
TRBD1 TRBJ1-2 . TRBV2 TGTGCCAGCAGTGAAAAGTGGGGACAGTCTGGTGGCTTCACCTTC CASSEKWGQSGGFTF
. TRBJ2-1 . TRBV20-1 TGCAGTGCTAGAGATTTAAGATCTGATGAGCAGTTCTTC CSARDLRSDEQFF
TRBD2 TRBJ2-3 few TRBV29-1 TGCAGCGTTTTCGTAGCGGGGGTCACAGATACGCAGTATTTT CSVFVAGVTDTQYF
TRBD1 TRBJ2-1 . TRBV29-1 TGCAGCGTTGGAGGACAGGCTGAGCAGTTCTTC CSVGGQAEQFF
TRBD2 TRBJ2-1 . TRBV7-2 TGTGCCAGCAGACGGCCGGGGACTAGCGGGGATCGGTTGCAGTTCTTC CASRRPGTSGDRLQFF
. TRBJ1-2 few TRBV20-1 TGCAGTGCCCATCTGGGGAGGGGGGCTAACTATGGCTACACCTTC CSAHLGRGANYGYTF
. TRBJ2-1 many TRBV12-3/TRBV12-4 TGTGCCAGCAGTTTAACTAGCCCCTACAATGAGCAGTTCTTC CASSLTSPYNEQFF
TRBD2 TRBJ2-3 few TRBV7-2 TGTGCCAGCAGCTTTCATCCGTCACACTCAGACAGCGGGAGGACTAGCACAGATACGCAGTATTTT CASSFHPSHSDSGRTSTDTQYF
TRBD1 TRBJ2-5 few TRBV10-3 TGTGCCATCAGTGAAACAAGGACAGGGGCGGGAGAGACCCAGTACTTC CAISETRTGAGETQYF
. TRBJ1-3 few TRBV12-3/TRBV12-4 TGTGCCAGCAGTCCGGCTCTCGGAAACACCATATATTTT CASSPALGNTIYF
. TRBJ2-5 . TRBV6-2/TRBV6-3 TGTGCCAGCAGCTTAACCTTACGGGACCAAGAGACCCAGTACTTC CASSLTLRDQETQYF
. TRBJ2-7 . TRBV7-2 TGTGCCAGCAGCTCGGTTGGTGGGAGTTATTACGAGCAGTACTTC CASSSVGGSYYEQYF